This entry concerns a single TCR beta chain. This entry comes from a study of blood T cell repertoires in COVID-19. Study summary: T cells, B-cell-depleted T cells, or PBMCs provided the cDNA or gDNA that served as material.

Clones were read by immunoSEQ multiplex PCR, and TCRdb kept only the in-frame ones, dropping some. The sample gives some 130,000 clones, 75% to 90% of which show up once; 35% to 45% is in the top ten. Trimming cost V 7 bases and J 3 bases, with 15 bases left between them. Germline V gives CDR1 MNHEY, CDR2 SVGAGI. The CDR3 sequence is 14 residues long. The chain employs TRBV6-5 and TRBJ1-1; D may be TRBD1 (6 bases). This TCR was recovered from a human donor in a cohort sampled during active COVID-19. Material: peripheral blood. CDR3 region: CASIERGAHTEAFF. As DNA, the CDR3 is TGTGCCAGCATCGAACGGGGGGCGCACACTGAAGCTTTCTTT.